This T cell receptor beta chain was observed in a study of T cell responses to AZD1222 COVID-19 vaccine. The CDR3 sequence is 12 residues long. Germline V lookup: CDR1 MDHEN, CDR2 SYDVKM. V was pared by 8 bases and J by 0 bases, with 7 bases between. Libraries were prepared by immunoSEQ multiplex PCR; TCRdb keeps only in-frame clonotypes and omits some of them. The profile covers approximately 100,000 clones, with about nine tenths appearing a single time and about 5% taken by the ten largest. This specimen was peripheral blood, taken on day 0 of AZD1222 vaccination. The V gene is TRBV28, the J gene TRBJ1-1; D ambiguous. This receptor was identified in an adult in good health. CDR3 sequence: CASSSVNTEAFF. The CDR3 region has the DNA TGTGCCAGCTCGTCGGTGAACACTGAAGCTTTCTTT.